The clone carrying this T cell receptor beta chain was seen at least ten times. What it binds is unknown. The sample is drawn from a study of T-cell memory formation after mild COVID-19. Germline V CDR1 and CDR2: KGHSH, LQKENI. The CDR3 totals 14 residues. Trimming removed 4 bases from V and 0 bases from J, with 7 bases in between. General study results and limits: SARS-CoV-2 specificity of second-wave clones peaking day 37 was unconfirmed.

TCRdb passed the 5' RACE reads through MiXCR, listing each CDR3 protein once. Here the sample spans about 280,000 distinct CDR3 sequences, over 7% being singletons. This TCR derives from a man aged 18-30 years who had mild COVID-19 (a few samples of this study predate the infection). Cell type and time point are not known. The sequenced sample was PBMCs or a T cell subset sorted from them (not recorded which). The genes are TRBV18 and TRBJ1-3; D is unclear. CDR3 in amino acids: CASSRPDSGNTIYF. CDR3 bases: TGTGCCAGCTCACGCCCGGACTCTGGAAACACCATATATTTT.